This T cell receptor (beta chain) is drawn from a study of blood T cell repertoires in COVID-19. Across the whole study: Whether acute or convalescent, the COVID-19 samples came from the United States, Italy and Spain.

The CDR3 has 19 amino acids. CDR1 and CDR2 (germline): SGHNT, YYREEE (reference sequence). Unmatched junction bases numbered 18, after V lost 4 bases and J lost 0 bases. Ages ranged from about 18 to 100 years, with residence in 20 to 30 US areas. Which cohort a participant joined came from the clinical history participants gave. Authors' processing steps: Estimation of nucleated cell counts relied on the amplification of reference gene primers. Sequencing was performed with immunoSEQ multiplex PCR; in TCRdb, only in-frame clones are kept and a portion is missing. V, J and clone size derive from that table, while D and trimming were established from the DNA sequence. The profile shows about 210,000 clones, about four fifths of them singletons.

The TCR originated in a woman aged 45-60 years with acute COVID-19. The genes are TRBV5-4 and TRBJ2-5, with 7 bases fitting TRBD2. Sample: PBMCs or T cells enriched from blood (not recorded which). The CDR3 DNA follows: TGTGCCAGCAGCCGTCTCCGGCTGGACGGCGGGGGATACCAAGAGACCCAGTACTTC. This codes for CASSRLRLDGGGYQETQYF. Together with reference TRBV5-4 and TRBJ2-5, the CDR3 gives the full variable domain: ETGVTQSPTHLIKTRGQQVTLRCSSQSGHNTVSWYQQALGQGPQFIFQYYREEENGRGNFPPRFSGLQFPNYSSELNVNALELDDSALYLCASSRLRLDGGGYQETQYFGPGTRLLVL.